The entry below gives a single T cell receptor (beta chain) sequence along with its context. What it recognizes is unknown. These data belong to a study of cytomegalovirus exposure and HLA in healthy donors. Primers: 60 Vbeta forward and 13 Jbeta reverse. Original processing notes: In a later analysis, of roughly 73 million unique beta chains, some 10 million appeared in at least two donors. Only in-frame clones appear in the TCRdb table, and some are missing; sequencing was by immunoSEQ multiplex PCR. V and J calls and clone size are as listed in that table; D and trimming were resolved from the DNA. Among 130,000 or so clones listed, roughly 80% were seen once. Germline loops: CDR1 SGHDT, CDR2 YYEEEE. The V end lost 2 bases, the J end lost 4 bases, and 7 bases lay between the germline ends. The CDR3 has 12 residues. Study-level points and caveats: With later analysis, a missense DCLRE1C variant became linked to TCR beta V- and J-gene trimming.

The sequence was obtained from a female donor in good health and CMV-seronegative. V usage is TRBV5-6 and J usage is TRBJ2-7; no definite D call. The sequenced material came from PBMCs. In nucleotides, the CDR3 is TGTGCCAGCAGCTTATTCGGGTACGAGCAGTACTTC. Encoded protein: CASSLFGYEQYF.